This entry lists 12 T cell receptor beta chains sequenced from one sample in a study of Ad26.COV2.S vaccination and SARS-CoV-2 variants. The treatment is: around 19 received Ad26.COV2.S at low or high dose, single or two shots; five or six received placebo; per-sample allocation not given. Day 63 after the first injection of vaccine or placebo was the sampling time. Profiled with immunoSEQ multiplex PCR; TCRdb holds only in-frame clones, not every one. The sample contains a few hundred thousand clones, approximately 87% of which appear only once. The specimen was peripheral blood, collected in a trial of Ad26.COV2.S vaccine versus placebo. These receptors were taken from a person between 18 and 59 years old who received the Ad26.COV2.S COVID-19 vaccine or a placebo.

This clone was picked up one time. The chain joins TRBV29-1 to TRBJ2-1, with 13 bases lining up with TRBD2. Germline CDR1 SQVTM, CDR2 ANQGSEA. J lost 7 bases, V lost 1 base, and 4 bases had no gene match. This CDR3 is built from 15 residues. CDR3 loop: CSVEGTSGGGNEQFF. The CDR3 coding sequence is TGCAGCGTTGAAGGGACTAGCGGGGGTGGTAATGAGCAGTTCTTC.

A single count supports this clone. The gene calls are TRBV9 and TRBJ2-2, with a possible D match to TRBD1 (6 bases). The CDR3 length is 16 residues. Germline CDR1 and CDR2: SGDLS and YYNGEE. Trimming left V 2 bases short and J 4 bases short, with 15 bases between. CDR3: CASSVDGEGGTGELFF. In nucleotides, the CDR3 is TGTGCCAGCAGCGTGGATGGGGAAGGGGGCACCGGGGAGCTGTTTTTT.

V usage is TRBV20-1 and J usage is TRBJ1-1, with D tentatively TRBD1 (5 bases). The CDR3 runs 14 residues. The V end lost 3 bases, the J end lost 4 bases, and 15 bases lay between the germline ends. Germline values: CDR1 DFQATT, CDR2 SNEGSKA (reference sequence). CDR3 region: CSASPWGGSTEAFF. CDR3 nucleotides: TGCAGTGCTAGTCCCTGGGGGGGGTCCACTGAAGCTTTCTTT.

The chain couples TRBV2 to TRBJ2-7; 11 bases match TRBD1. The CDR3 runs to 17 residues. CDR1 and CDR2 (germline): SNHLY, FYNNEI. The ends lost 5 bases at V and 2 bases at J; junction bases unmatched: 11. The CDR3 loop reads CASSPRKPGQGAYEQYF. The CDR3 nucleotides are TGTGCCAGCAGTCCACGAAAACCGGGACAGGGGGCCTACGAGCAGTACTTC.

CDR3 nucleotide sequence: TGCGCCAGCAGTCAGAGAGAAGGGGGGATGGGGTATGGCTACACCTTC. This codes for CASSQREGGMGYGYTF. The chain combines TRBV23-1 with TRBJ1-2; D might be TRBD1 (6 bases). TRBV23-1 is sorted into the ORF group, with uncertain function. Trimming stripped 3 bases from V and 5 bases from J, with 19 bases between. This CDR3 is built from 16 residues.

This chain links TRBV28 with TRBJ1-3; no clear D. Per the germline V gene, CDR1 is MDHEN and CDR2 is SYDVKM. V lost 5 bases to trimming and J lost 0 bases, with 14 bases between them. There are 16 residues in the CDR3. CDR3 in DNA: TGTGCCAGCAGTCCCCCGCTGGGGAACTCTGGAAACACCATATATTTT. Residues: CASSPPLGNSGNTIYF.

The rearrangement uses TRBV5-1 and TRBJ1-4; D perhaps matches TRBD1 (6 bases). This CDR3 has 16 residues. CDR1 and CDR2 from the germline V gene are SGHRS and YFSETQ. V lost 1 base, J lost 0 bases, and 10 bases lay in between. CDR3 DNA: TGCGCCAGCAGCTTGCGGACAGCCTCAACTAATGAAAAACTGTTTTTT. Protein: CASSLRTASTNEKLFF.

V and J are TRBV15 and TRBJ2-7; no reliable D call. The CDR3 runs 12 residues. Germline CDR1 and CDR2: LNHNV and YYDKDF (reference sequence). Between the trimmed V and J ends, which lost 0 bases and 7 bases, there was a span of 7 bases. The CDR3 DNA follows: TGTGCCACCAGCAGAGAGAATGGGGAGCAGTACTTC. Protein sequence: CATSRENGEQYF.

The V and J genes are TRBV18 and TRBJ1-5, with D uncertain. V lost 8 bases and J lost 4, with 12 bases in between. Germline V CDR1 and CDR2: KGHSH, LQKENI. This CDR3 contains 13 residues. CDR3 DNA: TGTGCCAGCCAAGATCAGGCAAATCAGCCCCAGCATTTT. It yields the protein CASQDQANQPQHF.

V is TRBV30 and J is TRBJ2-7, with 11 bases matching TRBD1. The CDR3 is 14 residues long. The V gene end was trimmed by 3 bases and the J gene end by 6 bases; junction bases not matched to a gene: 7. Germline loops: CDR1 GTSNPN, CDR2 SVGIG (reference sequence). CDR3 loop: CAWSNPGTGGEQYF. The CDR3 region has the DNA TGTGCCTGGAGCAACCCCGGGACAGGGGGCGAGCAGTACTTC.

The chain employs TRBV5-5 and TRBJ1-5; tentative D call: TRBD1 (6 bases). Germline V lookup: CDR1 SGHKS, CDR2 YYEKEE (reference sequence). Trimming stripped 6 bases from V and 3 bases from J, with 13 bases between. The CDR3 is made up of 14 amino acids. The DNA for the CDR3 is TGTGCCAGCACCCCGGGGGACACCAATCAGCCCCAGCATTTT. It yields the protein CASTPGDTNQPQHF.

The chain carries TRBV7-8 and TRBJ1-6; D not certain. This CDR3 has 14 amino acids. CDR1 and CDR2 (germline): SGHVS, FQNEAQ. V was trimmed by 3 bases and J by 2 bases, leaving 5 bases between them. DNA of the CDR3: TGTGCCAGCAGCTTCCGGGCCTATAATTCACCCCTCCACTTT. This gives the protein CASSFRAYNSPLHF. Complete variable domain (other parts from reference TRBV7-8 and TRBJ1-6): GAGVSQSPRYKVAKRGQDVALRCDPISGHVSLFWYQQALGQGPEFLTYFQNEAQLDKSGLPSDRFFAERPEGSVSTLKIQRTQQEDSAVYLCASSFRAYNSPLHFGNGTRLTVT.